The rows below give T cell receptor beta chains drawn from one sample of a study of blood T cell repertoires in COVID-19. Clones were read by immunoSEQ multiplex PCR, and TCRdb kept only the in-frame ones, dropping some. The sample includes about 240,000 clones, approximately 84% seen only once; the top ten take around 3.3%. The sample consisted of PBMCs or T cells enriched from blood (not recorded which). These receptors all come from a middle-aged woman with acute COVID-19. The CDR3 runs from the conserved cysteine through the conserved F or W. D genes are given only for firm matches. Clone size appears in some rows only: once, few, many, or a class for an expanded clone.

clone_size	v_call	d_call	j_call	cdr3_aa	cdr3_nt
NA	TRBV6-5	TRBD2	TRBJ2-7	CASTLLAGNSYEQYF	TGTGCCAGCACCCTTTTAGCGGGGAACTCCTACGAGCAGTACTTC
NA	TRBV18	NA	TRBJ1-1	CASSLSTNTEAFF	TGTGCCAGCTCACTGTCAACTAACACTGAAGCTTTCTTT
NA	TRBV28	TRBD2	TRBJ2-3	CASSLWASGSEDTQYF	TGTGCCAGCAGTTTATGGGCTAGCGGGAGCGAAGATACGCAGTATTTT
NA	TRBV5-8	TRBD2	TRBJ2-2	CASTFRGLAGTGELFF	TGTGCCAGCACCTTCCGTGGACTAGCGGGAACCGGGGAGCTGTTTTTT
NA	TRBV6-1	NA	TRBJ2-2	CASREGLGTGELFF	TGTGCCAGCCGTGAGGGACTGGGCACCGGGGAGCTGTTTTTT
once	TRBV10-1	NA	TRBJ2-3	CASSWTGSTDTQYF	TGCGCCAGCAGTTGGACGGGGAGCACAGATACGCAGTATTTT
NA	TRBV25-1	NA	TRBJ1-1	CASRTGNTEAFF	TGTGCCAGCAGGACAGGGAACACTGAAGCTTTCTTT
NA	TRBV5-1	NA	TRBJ1-2	CASSLEDRRADGYTF	TGCGCCAGCAGCTTGGAGGATCGGAGGGCGGATGGCTACACCTTC
NA	TRBV4-2	TRBD2	TRBJ2-2	CASSQDLAGVGTGELFF	TGTGCCAGCAGCCAAGATTTGGCGGGAGTCGGGACCGGGGAGCTGTTTTTT
NA	TRBV12-3/TRBV12-4	NA	TRBJ2-7	CASSLQRSYEQYF	TGTGCCAGCAGTTTACAGCGTTCCTACGAGCAGTACTTC
once	TRBV4-2	TRBD2	TRBJ2-7	CASSSHTSGRGYEQYF	TGTGCCAGCAGCTCCCACACAAGCGGGAGAGGGTACGAGCAGTACTTC